The entry that follows covers one T cell receptor (beta chain) sequence. No antigen is known for it. V shed 7 bases and J 0 bases; nucleotides not matched to a gene: 4. The CDR3 runs 14 residues. CDR1 and CDR2 (germline): LNHDA, SQIVND (reference sequence). The data originate from a study of T cells in Graves' hyperthyroidism and ophthalmopathy. Study-level background: Peripheral blood samples were taken at initial diagnosis, prior to any treatment.

Using RNA transcripts as the source, TCR beta CDR3 regions were amplified. The HTBI primer set was used in a first-round RT-PCR of the TCR CDR3. MiXCR was run by TCRdb on the multiplex PCR reads, yielding one entry per CDR3 protein. The data contain 350,000 to 500,000 distinct CDR3 sequences, roughly 13% of them singletons. The study left out patients who had uncontrolled infection, other autoimmune disease, pregnancy or lactation. Each 10 ml fresh peripheral blood draw supplied the PBMCs. Study-wide findings and caveats: Using 13 V-J features, a model discriminated ophthalmopathy from stable hyperthyroidism.

The TCR was taken from a young woman with Graves' hyperthyroidism. Material for sequencing was blood. The rearrangement uses TRBV19 and TRBJ2-3; 7 positions agree with TRBD2. Here the CDR3 reads CASTPGLSTDTQYF. DNA for the CDR3: TGTGCCAGTACACCGGGACTAAGCACAGATACGCAGTATTTT. Complete variable domain (other parts from reference TRBV19 and TRBJ2-3): DGGITQSPKYLFRKEGQNVTLSCEQNLNHDAMYWYRQDPGQGLRLIYYSQIVNDFQKGDIAEGYSVSREKKESFPLTVTSAQKNPTAFYLCASTPGLSTDTQYFGPGTRLTVL.